This T cell receptor beta chain is drawn from a study of CD8+ T cells in alopecia areata. Study as a whole: Those patients who were treated received oral tofacitinib, which was given at 5 to 10 mg twice daily for moderate-to-severe alopecia areata. Tofacitinib exposure lasted 6 to 18 months, followed by 6 months off drug.

TCR sequencing used cDNA made by reverse transcription of extracted RNA. Clones were sequenced by immunoSEQ multiplex PCR, and TCRdb holds only the in-frame ones, with some missing. The table lists around 61,000 clones, roughly 44% of them singletons, with roughly 17% in the top ten. About this clone itself: The antigen is undetermined.

The V end was cut by 1 base, the J end by 4 bases, with 6 bases between. CDR1 and CDR2 from the germline V gene are MNHNS and SASEGT. The CDR3 is 13 amino acids. General study results and limits: Compared with normal scalp, lesional scalp had higher clonality and more expanded CD8+ clones.

This sequence joins TRBV6-1 and TRBJ2-3, with D perhaps matching TRBD1 or TRBD2 (5 bases each). The sequences come from CD8+ T cells sorted from blood, collected at week 0. The TCR comes from a human donor with alopecia areata. CDR3 region: CASSEEGPDTQYF. The CDR3 nucleotides read TGTGCCAGCAGTGAAGAGGGACCAGATACGCAGTATTTT.